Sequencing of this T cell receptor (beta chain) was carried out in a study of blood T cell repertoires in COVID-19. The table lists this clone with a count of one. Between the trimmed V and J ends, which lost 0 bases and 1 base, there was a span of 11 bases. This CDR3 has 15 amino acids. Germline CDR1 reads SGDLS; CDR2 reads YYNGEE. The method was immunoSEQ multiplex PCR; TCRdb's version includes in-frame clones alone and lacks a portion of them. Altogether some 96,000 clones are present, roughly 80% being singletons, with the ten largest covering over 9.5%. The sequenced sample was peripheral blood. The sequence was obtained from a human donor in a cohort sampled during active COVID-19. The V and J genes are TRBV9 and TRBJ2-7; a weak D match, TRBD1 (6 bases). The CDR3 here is CASSVDGDMSYEQYF. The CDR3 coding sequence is TGTGCCAGCAGCGTAGACGGGGACATGTCCTACGAGCAGTACTTC.